These 11 T cell receptor beta chains were all obtained from the same sample, sequenced in a study of blood T cell repertoires in COVID-19 (dated by TCRdb to the early 2020s). Libraries were constructed by the immunoSEQ multiplex PCR assay. TCRdb retrieved this table from immuneACCESS and kept in-frame rearrangements only. Not all clones are present; in checked studies, unresolved V genes account for under half, and no reason is known for the remainder. The sample profile shows more than 350,000 clones; approximately 90% of them were found once. Roughly 1% of the sample rests with the top ten. Sequencing input: PBMCs or T cells enriched from blood (not recorded which). Receptors were obtained from a man aged 18 to 30 who had recovered from COVID-19.

The chain recombines TRBV19 with TRBJ1-1; 8 positions agree with TRBD1. The CDR3 has 14 residues. Losses at the gene ends were 7 bases for V and 6 bases for J; bases not matched to a gene: 10. CDR1 is LNHDA, CDR2 SQIVND, per germline (reference sequence). As DNA, the CDR3 is TGTGCCAGTAACACAGGGGGAGGGAGAGCTGAAGCTTTCTTT. Encoded protein: CASNTGGGRAEAFF.

The CDR3 region has the DNA TGTGCCAGCAGCCAACAGGGGCCTAGGGTCGATGGCTACACCTTC. Its protein is CASSQQGPRVDGYTF. This sequence joins TRBV5-5 and TRBJ1-2; TRBD1 matches 7 bases. In germline, CDR1 is SGHKS, CDR2 YYEKEE (reference sequence). The CDR3 runs to 15 residues. V lost 4 bases, J lost 6 bases, and 12 bases stayed unmatched.

This chain links TRBV25-1 with TRBJ1-1; tentative D call: TRBD1 (6 bases). V was cut by 2 bases and J by 0 bases, with 16 bases left in between. Germline-derived CDR1 and CDR2 are MGHDK and SYGVNS. The CDR3 length is 17 residues. CDR3 amino acids: CASSEPSGAGVNTEAFF. DNA for the CDR3: TGTGCCAGCAGTGAACCGTCAGGGGCCGGGGTGAACACTGAAGCTTTCTTT.

The rearrangement joins TRBV10-3 to TRBJ2-3; 9 bases are a match to TRBD1. The length of the CDR3 is 18 residues. Germline loops: CDR1 ENHRY, CDR2 SYGVKD. Losses at the gene ends were 0 bases for V and 6 bases for J; bases not matched to a gene: 13. In nucleotides, the CDR3 is TGTGCCATCAGTGAGTCGGGTAACGTGGGACAGGGATGGGATACGCAGTATTTT. Its translation is CAISESGNVGQGWDTQYF.

The V and J genes are TRBV5-1 and TRBJ2-7; 13 bases are shared with TRBD2. The germline gives CDR1 SGHRS, CDR2 YFSETQ. The CDR3 has 16 amino acids. V gave up 4 bases and J gave up 0 bases; unmatched junction bases: 4. In nucleotides, the CDR3 is TGCGCCAGCAGCCCGGGACTAGCGGGGTTCTCCTACGAGCAGTACTTC. Protein sequence: CASSPGLAGFSYEQYF. Full variable domain (rest looked up from reference TRBV5-1 and TRBJ2-7): KAGVTQTPRYLIKTRGQQVTLSCSPISGHRSVSWYQQTPGQGLQFLFEYFSETQRNKGNFPGRFSGRQFSNSRSEMNVSTLELGDSALYLCASSPGLAGFSYEQYFGPGTRLTVT.

This clone occurred a few times. This sequence joins TRBV4-1 and TRBJ2-1, with TRBD2 matching over 7 bases. This CDR3 spans 15 amino acids. The germline V gene encodes CDR1 MGHRA and CDR2 YSYEKL. J gave up 6 bases and V 1 base, and 6 bases lay outside the gene matches. The CDR3 reads CASSQVPTSINEQFF. As DNA, the CDR3 is TGCGCCAGCAGCCAAGTTCCGACTAGCATCAATGAGCAGTTCTTC.

The chain links TRBV6-5 to TRBJ2-7; D is ambiguous. The V end was cut by 5 bases, the J end by 0 bases, with 14 bases between. This CDR3 is 15 amino acids long. Per germline, CDR1 MNHEY and CDR2 SVGAGI. CDR3 amino acids: CASSKTELSSYEQYF. The CDR3 coding sequence is TGTGCCAGCAGTAAAACAGAATTGAGCTCCTACGAGCAGTACTTC.

The V and J genes are TRBV28 and TRBJ1-1, with D possibly being TRBD1 (6 bases). The germline V and J ends were trimmed by 5 bases and 1 base, with 11 bases remaining between them. The CDR3 has 14 residues. Per germline, CDR1 MDHEN and CDR2 SYDVKM. The DNA of the CDR3 is TGTGCCAGCAGTGTATACAGGGAGAACACTGAAGCTTTCTTT. Translated: CASSVYRENTEAFF.

J is TRBJ2-1 and V is TRBV4-2; no clear D gene. Trimming removed 0 bases from V and 0 bases from J, with 9 bases in between. The germline V gene encodes CDR1 LGHNA and CDR2 YNFKEQ. The CDR3 totals 16 residues. CDR3 loop: CASSQDLWSSYNEQFF. Written as DNA, the CDR3 is TGTGCCAGCAGCCAAGATTTATGGAGCTCCTACAATGAGCAGTTCTTC.

This clone was detected only once. The chain combines TRBV24-1 with TRBJ1-2; no definite D call. The length of the CDR3 is 13 residues. Trimming stripped 4 bases from V and 5 bases from J, with 10 bases between. Germline V gene sequence: CDR1 KGHDR, CDR2 SFDVKD. The CDR3 coding sequence is TGTGCCACCAGTGAAGAGAAGCAATATGGCTACACCTTC. Its translation is CATSEEKQYGYTF.

The V gene is TRBV12-5, the J gene TRBJ2-1; 7 bases are shared with TRBD2. V shed 4 bases, J shed 6 bases, and the junction held 9 bases outside the gene matches. The CDR3 loop spans 15 amino acids. Germline values: CDR1 LGHNT, CDR2 FRNRAP. This CDR3 reads CASGSSGTTINEQFF. The CDR3 bases are TGTGCTAGTGGTTCCTCCGGGACTACGATCAATGAGCAGTTCTTC. Full variable domain (rest looked up from reference TRBV12-5 and TRBJ2-1): DARVTQTPRHKVTEMGQEVTMRCQPILGHNTVFWYRQTMMQGLELLAYFRNRAPLDDSGMPKDRFSAEMPDATLATLKIQPSEPRDSAVYFCASGSSGTTINEQFFGPGTRLTVL.